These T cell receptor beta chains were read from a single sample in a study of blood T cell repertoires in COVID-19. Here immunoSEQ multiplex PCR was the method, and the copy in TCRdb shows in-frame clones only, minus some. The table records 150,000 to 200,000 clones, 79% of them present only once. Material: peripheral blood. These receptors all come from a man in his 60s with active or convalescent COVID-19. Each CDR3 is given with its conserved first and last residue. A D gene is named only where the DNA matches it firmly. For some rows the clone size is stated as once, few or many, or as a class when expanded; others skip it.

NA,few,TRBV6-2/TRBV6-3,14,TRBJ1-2,TGTGCCAGCAGCTCGGGAGGAGGGTACTATGGCTACACCTTC,CASSSGGGYYGYTF
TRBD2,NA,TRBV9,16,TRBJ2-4,TGTGCCAGCAGCGACGGGACGCGGGAGGGCCGCTCGGTTCAGTACTTC,CASSDGTREGRSVQYF
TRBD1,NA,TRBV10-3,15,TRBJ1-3,TGTGCCACTGCCCCGGGACAGGGGGCTGGAAACACCATATATTTT,CATAPGQGAGNTIYF
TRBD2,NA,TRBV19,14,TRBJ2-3,TGTGCCAGTACCCCGGGGGGAGAGGGGTATACGCAGTATTTT,CASTPGGEGYTQYF
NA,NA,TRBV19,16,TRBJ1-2,TGTGCCAGTAGTATAGATCGGCCCCGCAGGGGAGATGGCTACACCTTC,CASSIDRPRRGDGYTF
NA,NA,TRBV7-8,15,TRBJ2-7,TGTGCCAGCAGCTGGGCTTTGGGCCCTCTCTACGAGCAGTACTTC,CASSWALGPLYEQYF
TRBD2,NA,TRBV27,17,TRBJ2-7,TGTGCCAGCAGTCCTAATAATCGGGTTAGCGGGAGGGGGAAACAGTACTTC,CASSPNNRVSGRGKQYF
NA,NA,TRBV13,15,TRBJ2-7,TGTGCCAGCAGCTTAGGAGCGGTGGGGAGCTACGAGCAGTACTTC,CASSLGAVGSYEQYF
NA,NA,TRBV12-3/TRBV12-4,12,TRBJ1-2,TGTGCCAGCACAGGGTTTAACTATGGCTACACCTTC,CASTGFNYGYTF
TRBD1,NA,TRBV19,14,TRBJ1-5,TGTGCCAGTAGGGGACAGGCTAGCAATCAGCCCCAGCATTTT,CASRGQASNQPQHF
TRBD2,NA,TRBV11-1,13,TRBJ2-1,TGTGCCAGCAGCCTTCGGGGGGACAATGAGCAGTTCTTC,CASSLRGDNEQFF
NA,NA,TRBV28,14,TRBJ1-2,TGTGCCAGCAGTCGTCCGGGAAACTACTATGGCTACACCTTC,CASSRPGNYYGYTF
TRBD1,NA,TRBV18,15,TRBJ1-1,TGTGCCAGCTCACTCGAAACCGTACAAACAGGGGGAGCTTTCTTT,CASSLETVQTGGAFF
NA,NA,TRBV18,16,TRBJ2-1,TGTGCCAGCTCACCACAGGGGGTAGGATCCTACAATGAGCAGTTCTTC,CASSPQGVGSYNEQFF
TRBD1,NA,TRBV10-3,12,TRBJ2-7,TGTGCCATCACCTACAGGGGCAACGAGCAGTACTTC,CAITYRGNEQYF
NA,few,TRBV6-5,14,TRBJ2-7,TGTGCCAGCAGTCCTCTCGGGTCCTCTGTCGAGCAGTACTTC,CASSPLGSSVEQYF
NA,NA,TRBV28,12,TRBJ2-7,TGTGCCAGCAGTTCTCCCCCCTACGAGCAGTACTTC,CASSSPPYEQYF
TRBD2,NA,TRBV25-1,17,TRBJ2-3,TGTGCCAGGACAGGGACTAGCGGGTTGTGGGGCACAGATACGCAGTATTTT,CARTGTSGLWGTDTQYF
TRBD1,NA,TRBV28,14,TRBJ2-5,TGTGCCAGCAGTTTGGACAGGGAAGGAGAGACCCAGTACTTC,CASSLDREGETQYF
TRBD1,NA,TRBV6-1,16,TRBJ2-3,TGTGCCAGCAGTGGATTTCGGACAGGGGGCCCTGATACGCAGTATTTT,CASSGFRTGGPDTQYF
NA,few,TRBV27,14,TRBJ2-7,TGTGCCAGCAGTTCCTCAGAGGCGTTGGACGAGCAGTACTTC,CASSSSEALDEQYF
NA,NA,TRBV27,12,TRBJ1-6,TGTGCCAGCAGTTCCCCCAAATCACCCCTCCACTTT,CASSSPKSPLHF
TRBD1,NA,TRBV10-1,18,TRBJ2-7,TGCGCCAGCAGTGAGGGGAGACAGGGGGCGCAAGGAATATACGAGCAGTACTTC,CASSEGRQGAQGIYEQYF
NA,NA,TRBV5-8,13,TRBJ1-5,TGTGCCAGCAGCTTAGCCCTTGGTTCGCCCCAGCATTTT,CASSLALGSPQHF
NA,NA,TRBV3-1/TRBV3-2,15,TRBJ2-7,TGTGCCAGATACCTGTCAGCGGACAGACTCTACGAGCAGTACTTC,CARYLSADRLYEQYF
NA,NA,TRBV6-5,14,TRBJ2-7,TGTGCCAGCAGTTACTCCAGGGTCTCCTACGAGCAGTACTTC,CASSYSRVSYEQYF
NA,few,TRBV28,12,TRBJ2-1,TGTGCCAGCAGTACCCTTAGAAATGAGCAGTTCTTC,CASSTLRNEQFF
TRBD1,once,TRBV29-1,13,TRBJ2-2,TGCAGCGCAGGGACAGGGGGCACCGGGGAGCTGTTTTTT,CSAGTGGTGELFF
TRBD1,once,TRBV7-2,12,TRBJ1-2,TGTGCCAGCAGAAGGGGGCTGTATGGCTACACCTTC,CASRRGLYGYTF
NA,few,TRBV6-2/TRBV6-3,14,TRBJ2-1,TGTGCCAGCAGTAAACAGGAACCCTACAATGAGCAGTTCTTC,CASSKQEPYNEQFF
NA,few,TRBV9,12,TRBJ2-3,TGTGCCAGCAGCGTAGTCGGAGATACGCAGTATTTT,CASSVVGDTQYF
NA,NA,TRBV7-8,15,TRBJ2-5,TGTGCCAGCAGCTTAGTAGGCCAGGGAGGAGAGACCCAGTACTTC,CASSLVGQGGETQYF
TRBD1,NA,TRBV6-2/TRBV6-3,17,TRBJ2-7,TGTGCCAGCAGTTACTCAACTCAGGGGGAGCCCATCTACGAGCAGTACTTC,CASSYSTQGEPIYEQYF
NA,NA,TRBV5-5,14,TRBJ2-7,TGTGCCAGCAGCTTGAGGTCACAGGCCTACGAGCAGTACTTC,CASSLRSQAYEQYF
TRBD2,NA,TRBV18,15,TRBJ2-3,TGTGCCAGCTCAGCAGGGAGGGAGCGCGCAGATACGCAGTATTTT,CASSAGRERADTQYF
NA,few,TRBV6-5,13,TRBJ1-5,TGTGCCAGCAGGCGACAGGTTGATCAGCCCCAGCATTTT,CASRRQVDQPQHF
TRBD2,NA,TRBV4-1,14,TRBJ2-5,TGCGCCAGCAGCCGGGGACTAGCGGGAGAGACCCAGTACTTC,CASSRGLAGETQYF
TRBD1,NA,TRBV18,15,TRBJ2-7,TGTGCCAGCTCAGAGAACCGGGACAGGACCTACGAGCAGTACTTC,CASSENRDRTYEQYF
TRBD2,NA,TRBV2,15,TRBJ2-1,TGTGCCAGCAGTCAGACCCCTAGCGGGAGTTATGAGCAGTTCTTC,CASSQTPSGSYEQFF
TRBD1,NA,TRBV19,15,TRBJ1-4,TGTGCCAGTAGCCCAATCGGGACAGGAAATGAAAAACTGTTTTTT,CASSPIGTGNEKLFF
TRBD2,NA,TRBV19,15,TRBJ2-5,TGTGCCAGTAGTTCCCCCGGACTAGCGATGGAGACCCAGTACTTC,CASSSPGLAMETQYF
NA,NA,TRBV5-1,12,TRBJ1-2,TGCGCCAGCGGGCAGGGAAACTATGGCTACACCTTC,CASGQGNYGYTF
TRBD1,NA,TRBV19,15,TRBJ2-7,TGTGCCAGTAGTATAATGGGACAGGGGAAGCGCGAGCAGTACTTC,CASSIMGQGKREQYF
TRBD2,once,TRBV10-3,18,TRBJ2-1,TGTGCCATCAGTGAGTCGGTTAGCGGGAGTGGGTCCTACAATGAGCAGTTCTTC,CAISESVSGSGSYNEQFF
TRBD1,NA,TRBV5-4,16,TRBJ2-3,TGTGCCAGCAGCTCGGTACAGGGGACGAGGACAGATACGCAGTATTTT,CASSSVQGTRTDTQYF
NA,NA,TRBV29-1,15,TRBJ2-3,TGCAGCGTTGAAATGTCAGGGGTTAGCACAGATACGCAGTATTTT,CSVEMSGVSTDTQYF
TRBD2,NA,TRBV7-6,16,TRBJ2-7,TGTGCCAGCAGCTTAGATTTGGGCGGGAGCTCCTACGAGCAGTACTTC,CASSLDLGGSSYEQYF
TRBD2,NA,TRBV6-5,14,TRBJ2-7,TGTGCCAGCAGTATTACTAGCGGCTCCTACGAGCAGTACTTC,CASSITSGSYEQYF
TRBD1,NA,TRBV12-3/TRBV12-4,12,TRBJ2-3,TGTGCCAGCAATAGACAGGGAACGGCGCAGTATTTT,CASNRQGTAQYF
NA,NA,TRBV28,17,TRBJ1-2,TGTGCCAGCAGTTTTTCCAGCACTATTACACGGTTCTATGGCTACACCTTC,CASSFSSTITRFYGYTF
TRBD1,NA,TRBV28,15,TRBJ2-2,TGTGCCAGCAGACCGGGACAGGCATACGGCGGGGAGCTGTTTTTT,CASRPGQAYGGELFF
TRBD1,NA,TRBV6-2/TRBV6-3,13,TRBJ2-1,TGTGCCAGCAGTTCCGGGACAGACAATGAGCAGTTCTTC,CASSSGTDNEQFF
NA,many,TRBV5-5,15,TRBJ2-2,TGTGCCAGCAGCTTGGGCAGGACGAACACCGGGGAGCTGTTTTTT,CASSLGRTNTGELFF
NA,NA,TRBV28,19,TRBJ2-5,TGTGCCAGCAGTTTCTGGGGAGGTAAACGAACGGCCAACCAAGAGACCCAGTACTTC,CASSFWGGKRTANQETQYF